This passage covers 28 T cell receptor beta chains from one sample sequenced in a study of blood T cell repertoires in COVID-19. The repertoire was sequenced with immunoSEQ multiplex PCR; TCRdb's copy has only in-frame clones and lacks some. The sample shows around 130,000 clones, around 89% of them seen only once. The sequencing sample was made of peripheral blood. The receptors derive from a man between 65 and 85 years old with active or convalescent COVID-19.

This clone was seen only once. V gene TRBV13 combines with J gene TRBJ2-7; 13 nucleotides align to TRBD2. The CDR3 has 15 residues. V gave up 5 bases and J gave up 6 bases; unmatched junction bases: 7. Germline lookup yields CDR1 PRHDT and CDR2 FYEKMQ (reference sequence). The CDR3 here is CASSPTSGRPGEQYF. In DNA, the CDR3 is TGTGCCAGCAGCCCGACTAGCGGGAGGCCAGGCGAGCAGTACTTC.

The chain has TRBV6-5 and TRBJ1-1; tentative D call: TRBD1 (5 bases). The CDR3 contains 13 residues. Trimming pared 2 bases from V and 11 bases from J, leaving 15 bases between. Germline values: CDR1 MNHEY, CDR2 SVGAGI. The CDR3 bases are TGTGCCAGCAGTTACACGCCGGGGGAGGGGGCTTTCTTT. Translating it yields CASSYTPGEGAFF.

V and J are TRBV23-1 and TRBJ1-1; no firm D call. TRBV23-1 is an open reading frame, and its role is uncertain. Trimming removed 5 bases at V and 3 bases at J, with 19 bases between. CDR3 length: 16 amino acids. CDR3 region: CASSYSSPRPYTEAFF. The DNA for the CDR3 is TGCGCCAGCAGTTATTCATCACCTAGACCCTACACTGAAGCTTTCTTT.

This chain uses TRBV2 with TRBJ1-5, with TRBD1 matching 7 bases. CDR1 is SNHLY and CDR2 is FYNNEI in the germline V gene. V dropped 2 bases and J dropped 3; count of bases not matched to a gene: 4. This CDR3 spans 15 amino acids. The CDR3, as DNA: TGTGCCAGCAGTGAACCGGACAGGATCAATCAGCCCCAGCATTTT. Residues: CASSEPDRINQPQHF.

The chain uses TRBV5-1 and TRBJ2-1; a possible D gene is TRBD1 (6 bases). Germline lookup yields CDR1 SGHRS and CDR2 YFSETQ. This CDR3 is built from 16 residues. Deletions cut 0 bases from V and 2 bases from J, with 12 bases between. This CDR3 reads CASSLVGAPAYNEQFF. CDR3 nucleotide sequence: TGCGCCAGCAGCTTGGTGGGGGCGCCGGCCTACAATGAGCAGTTCTTC.

This clone has just a few counts. The V gene is TRBV10-3, the J gene TRBJ2-7; 11 nucleotides line up with TRBD2. The germline gives CDR1 ENHRY, CDR2 SYGVKD. Unmatched junction bases numbered 4, after V lost 3 bases and J lost 6 bases. The CDR3 extends over 14 amino acids. CDR3 residues: CAISDSLAGGEQYF. The CDR3 coding sequence is TGTGCCATCAGTGATTCCCTAGCGGGAGGCGAGCAGTACTTC.

The rearrangement joins TRBV12-3 or TRBV12-4 to TRBJ2-7; the D is unclear. V dropped 2 bases and J dropped 4 bases, with 6 bases sitting between them. The CDR3 loop spans 12 amino acids. CDR3 nucleotides: TGTGCCAGCAGTTTAAATCTGTACGAGCAGTACTTC. The encoded protein is CASSLNLYEQYF.

The genes are TRBV27 and TRBJ1-2, with TRBD1 matching over 8 bases. With V trimmed by 3 bases and J by 9 bases, 9 bases remained unmatched. Germline CDR1 reads MNHEY; CDR2 reads SMNVEV (reference sequence). The CDR3 extends over 14 amino acids. In DNA, the CDR3 is TGTGCCAGCAGTTTGGACAGGGCGTCCGCGAGCTACACCTTC. This codes for CASSLDRASASYTF.

This chain connects TRBV28 to TRBJ2-7, with D hard to call. This CDR3 contains 12 residues. Trimming cost V 6 bases and J 6 bases, with 12 bases left between them. Germline CDR1 reads MDHEN; CDR2 reads SYDVKM. CDR3 amino acids: CASSYQTGEQYF. DNA of the CDR3: TGTGCCAGCAGCTACCAGACGGGCGAGCAGTACTTC.

This sequence joins TRBV14 and TRBJ1-6; no clear D gene. This CDR3 is built from 14 residues. Germline V gene data show CDR1 as SGHDN and CDR2 as FVKESK. The germline V and J ends were trimmed by 0 bases and 9 bases, with 9 bases remaining between them. The CDR3 DNA is TGTGCCAGCAGCCAAGATATATCGGGTTCACCCCTCCACTTT. It translates to CASSQDISGSPLHF.

The V and J genes are TRBV28 and TRBJ1-1; D is unresolved. Germline values: CDR1 MDHEN, CDR2 SYDVKM. V lost 4 bases and J lost 5, with 11 bases in between. The CDR3 consists of 13 residues. CDR3 amino acids: CASSSPSGTEAFF. The CDR3 bases are TGTGCCAGCAGTTCCCCATCGGGAACTGAAGCTTTCTTT.

This chain uses TRBV5-1 with TRBJ2-3; D is perhaps TRBD2 (6 bases). The V end lost 5 bases, the J end lost 1 base, and 11 bases lay between the germline ends. The CDR3 consists of 14 residues. Germline values: CDR1 SGHRS, CDR2 YFSETQ. CDR3 region: CASRLSGGTDTQYF. Here the CDR3 DNA reads TGCGCCAGCAGGTTGTCGGGAGGCACAGATACGCAGTATTTT.

The gene calls are TRBV19 and TRBJ2-6, with 7 bases aligning to TRBD1. CDR1 is LNHDA, CDR2 SQIVND, per germline (reference sequence). The junction had 8 bases not matched to a gene; V was cut back by 3 bases and J by 0 bases. The CDR3 sequence is 18 residues long. In DNA form, the CDR3 reads TGTGCCAGTAGTATCGTGGGACAGAAAGACTCTGGGGCCAACGTCCTGACTTTC. This gives the protein CASSIVGQKDSGANVLTF.

V and J are TRBV5-4 and TRBJ2-7; TRBD2 matches at 8 bases. V shed 5 bases, J shed 5 bases, and the junction held 0 bases outside the gene matches. The CDR3 is made up of 11 amino acids. Per germline, CDR1 SGHNT and CDR2 YYREEE (reference sequence). CDR3 coding DNA: TGTGCCAGCAGGCGGGGGGACGAGCAGTACTTC. This gives the protein CASRRGDEQYF.

The V gene is TRBV6-6, the J gene TRBJ2-6; tentative D call: TRBD1 (5 bases). The germline V gene has CDR1 MNHNY and CDR2 SVGAGI (reference sequence). V gave up 8 bases and J gave up 5 bases, with 10 bases separating them. The CDR3 loop spans 13 amino acids. The CDR3, as DNA: TGTGCCAGCGGGCAGGGCTGGGCCAACGTCCTGACTTTC. Translation: CASGQGWANVLTF.

The chain couples TRBV28 to TRBJ1-3; no reliable D call. V shed 5 bases and J shed 0 bases, with 5 bases lying between them. The CDR3 extends over 13 amino acids. Looked up from germline, CDR1 is MDHEN and CDR2 is SYDVKM. CDR3 sequence reads: CASSLPSGNTIYF. DNA for the CDR3: TGTGCCAGCAGTCTCCCCTCTGGAAACACCATATATTTT.

This sequence joins TRBV4-2 and TRBJ2-7, with D maybe TRBD2 (6 bases). V was trimmed by 1 base and J by 6 bases, leaving 16 bases between them. The germline CDR1 and CDR2 sequences are LGHNA and YNFKEQ. The CDR3 loop spans 15 amino acids. This CDR3 reads CASSQVKQVTSEQYF. CDR3 nucleotide sequence: TGTGCCAGCAGCCAAGTTAAGCAAGTGACTAGCGAGCAGTACTTC.

This clone turned up a few times. The J gene is TRBJ2-1, the V gene TRBV9, with a weak D call TRBD1 (5 bases). The germline gives CDR1 SGDLS, CDR2 YYNGEE. This CDR3 contains 13 residues. Trimming shortened V by 3 bases and J by 12 bases, and 16 bases separated the two germline ends. This CDR3 reads CASSARTLLVQFF. In DNA, the CDR3 is TGTGCCAGCAGCGCACGGACACTTTTGGTGCAGTTCTTC.

The V gene is TRBV30, the J gene TRBJ1-1, with 9 positions matching TRBD1. Germline loops: CDR1 GTSNPN, CDR2 SVGIG (reference sequence). There are 11 residues in the CDR3. Trimming cost V 5 bases and J 11 bases; bases outside gene matches: 6. Here the CDR3 DNA reads TGTGCCTGGGCCGGGACAGGGAAGGCTTTCTTT. This translates into CAWAGTGKAFF.

The rearrangement links TRBV7-9 to TRBJ2-3; the D gene is possibly TRBD1 (5 bases). The germline V gene encodes CDR1 SEHNR and CDR2 FQNEAQ (reference sequence). Trimming took 1 base from V and 1 from J, leaving 15 bases between them. This CDR3 spans 17 amino acids. The CDR3 region has the DNA TGTGCCAGCAGCTTAGTGGTGGGGCGCAGAGGCACAGATACGCAGTATTTT. Translating gives CASSLVVGRRGTDTQYF.

The chain links TRBV21-1 to TRBJ1-6. TRBV21-1 represents a pseudogene. This CDR3 has 16 residues. The CDR3 loop is CASSRGRGLGESPLHF. CDR3 coding DNA: TGTGCCAGCAGCAGAGGGAGGGGCCTGGGGGAATCACCCCTCCACTTT.

V gene TRBV9 combines with J gene TRBJ1-5; maybe TRBD1 (5 bases). Trimming removed 3 bases at V and 5 bases at J, with 15 bases between. CDR1 and CDR2 (germline): SGDLS, YYNGEE. CDR3 length: 15 amino acids. CDR3 amino acids: CASSAHGGEHQPQHF. The CDR3 bases are TGTGCCAGCAGCGCCCACGGGGGGGAGCATCAGCCCCAGCATTTT.

In this sample, this clone turned up once. The chain joins TRBV5-4 to TRBJ1-1; the D is unclear. The ends were cut back, 4 bases at V and 2 bases at J, with 9 bases in the middle. CDR3 size: 13 residues. The germline V gene has CDR1 SGHNT and CDR2 YYREEE (reference sequence). CDR3 nucleotide sequence: TGTGCCAGCAGCCAGGTAGTTAACACTGAAGCTTTCTTT. It yields the protein CASSQVVNTEAFF.

The V gene is TRBV19, the J gene TRBJ2-1; 10 bases align to TRBD2. With V trimmed by 3 bases and J by 0 bases, 5 bases remained unmatched. CDR1 and CDR2 (germline): LNHDA, SQIVND (reference sequence). This CDR3 spans 17 amino acids. CDR3 nucleotides: TGTGCCAGTAGTATTCCGGGACTAGCGACCTCCTACAATGAGCAGTTCTTC. It translates to CASSIPGLATSYNEQFF. Full variable domain (remainder filled in from reference TRBV19 and TRBJ2-1): DGGITQSPKYLFRKEGQNVTLSCEQNLNHDAMYWYRQDPGQGLRLIYYSQIVNDFQKGDIAEGYSVSREKKESFPLTVTSAQKNPTAFYLCASSIPGLATSYNEQFFGPGTRLTVL.

V gene TRBV7-9 combines with J gene TRBJ2-3, with a possible D match to TRBD2 (5 bases). Trimming pared 4 bases from V and 1 base from J, leaving 9 bases between. Germline CDR1 is SEHNR and CDR2 is FQNEAQ (reference sequence). The CDR3 is made up of 14 amino acids. CDR3 residues: CASSSAGGTDTQYF. The CDR3 nucleotides read TGTGCCAGCAGCTCCGCGGGCGGCACAGATACGCAGTATTTT.

The chain combines TRBV5-1 with TRBJ1-2; 12 bases agree with TRBD1. There are 15 residues in the CDR3. Germline V gene sequence: CDR1 SGHRS, CDR2 YFSETQ. J lost 6 bases, V lost 0 bases, and 3 bases had no gene match. CDR3: CASSLEGTGGDGYTF. CDR3 bases: TGCGCCAGCAGCTTGGAAGGGACAGGGGGCGATGGCTACACCTTC.

The chain recombines TRBV19 with TRBJ2-3; no clear D. Trimming took 5 bases from V and 2 from J, leaving 11 bases between them. The germline gives CDR1 LNHDA, CDR2 SQIVND (reference sequence). The CDR3 totals 14 residues. The CDR3 bases are TGTGCCAGTAGTGAGGCCCGACTCACAGATACGCAGTATTTT. Protein product: CASSEARLTDTQYF. Full variable domain (remainder filled in from reference TRBV19 and TRBJ2-3): DGGITQSPKYLFRKEGQNVTLSCEQNLNHDAMYWYRQDPGQGLRLIYYSQIVNDFQKGDIAEGYSVSREKKESFPLTVTSAQKNPTAFYLCASSEARLTDTQYFGPGTRLTVL.

The chain couples TRBV4-1 to TRBJ1-2, with D perhaps TRBD1 (6 bases). The CDR3 sequence is 14 residues long. Germline-derived CDR1 and CDR2 are MGHRA and YSYEKL. Trimming removed 4 bases at V and 2 bases at J, with 11 bases between. CDR3 amino acids: CASSRTGTNYGYTF. CDR3 nucleotides: TGCGCCAGCAGCCGAACCGGGACAAACTATGGCTACACCTTC.